The T cell receptor (beta chain) under discussion was sequenced for a study of T cell responses to AZD1222 COVID-19 vaccine. Second-dose groups at about 4 or about 12 weeks were pooled. Data came from immunoSEQ multiplex PCR; TCRdb stores just in-frame clones and leaves some out. The data hold more than 80,000 clones, with roughly 90% observed a single time. In regard to this clone: No antigen is known for it.

Study-wide points: Among vaccine-associated CD4 TCRs, coverage spanned spike, with dominance at 160-218 and 743-854. Donors were chiefly white British, with a greater number of females, and clonal diversity was perhaps underestimated. Seropositivity was recorded at baseline in only a handful of AZD1222 recipients.

Trimming removed 6 bases at V and 7 bases at J, with 21 bases between. From germline, CDR1 is MGHRA and CDR2 YSYEKL. The CDR3 covers 15 residues. This clonotype originated in an adult who received the AZD1222 COVID-19 vaccine. The chain is built from TRBV4-1 and TRBJ1-1; D gene unclear. The sample in question was peripheral blood, obtained 28 days after the second AZD1222 dose. CDR3 sequence reads: CASRDFGTIMGEAFF. CDR3 nucleotide sequence: TGCGCCAGCAGAGACTTCGGCACCATTATGGGTGAAGCTTTCTTT.